A single T cell receptor (beta chain) is shown here with its context. One end of the junction does not line up with germline, which may come from a read error. From about 530 ng total RNA, TCR beta cDNA was generated with a primer in the constant region. For TCR beta, libraries were produced by three nested multiplex PCR rounds using slightly modified ARM-PCR. Rounds one and two of PCR, each of 9 to 11 cycles, were primed with TRBV1-TRBV30 forward primers and a C-beta reverse primer. In TCRdb, the multiplex PCR reads were re-called with MiXCR into one record per CDR3 protein. The table lists 30,000 to 35,000 distinct CDR3 sequences, 60% to 85% of them singletons, with around a third in the top ten. CDR1 is SGHAT, CDR2 FQNNGV, per germline. This CDR3 spans 14 amino acids. These data come from a study of tumor-infiltrating lymphocytes in primary liver carcinoma. Unsorted bulk tissue (about 19-33 mg) underwent RNA and DNA co-extraction.

This receptor was taken from a man in his forties with primary liver carcinoma and hepatitis B virus infection. The sequenced material came from liver tumor tissue from sampling region 5. Described subset: tumor region T5, tumor centre. The V gene is TRBV11-2, the J gene TRBJ1-1; D gene unclear. The CDR3 sequence: CVSSLTAMDTEAFF. As DNA, the CDR3 is TGTGTCAGCAGCTTAACGGCCATGGACACTGAAGCTTTCTTT.